This T cell receptor (beta chain) is drawn from a study of control samples from healthy donors and cancer patients. Only in-frame clones appear in the TCRdb table, and some are missing; sequencing was by immunoSEQ multiplex PCR. Found here are over 150,000 clones, around 93% of them singletons; the top ten hold over 1.1%. Per the germline V gene, CDR1 is SEHNR and CDR2 is FQNEAQ (reference sequence). Trimming took 2 bases from V and 5 from J; bases not matched to a gene: 6. The CDR3 runs to 15 residues. The sample comprised blood. This clonotype was obtained from a man younger than 35 in good health. This chain connects TRBV7-9 to TRBJ2-7; 10 positions match TRBD2. This CDR3 is CASSLPSGGRDEQYF. The CDR3 nucleotides are TGTGCCAGCAGCTTACCTAGCGGGGGAAGGGACGAGCAGTACTTC.